The 13 T cell receptor beta chains given below trace back to one sample, sequenced in a study of cytomegalovirus exposure and HLA in healthy donors. TCRdb keeps only in-frame clones here, not all; method: immunoSEQ multiplex PCR. This table has 100,000 to 150,000 clones, approximately 91% appearing once. The sequenced material came from PBMCs. These receptor sequences come from a woman younger than 35 in good health and CMV-seronegative.

This chain joins TRBV18 and TRBJ2-1, with 8 bases fitting TRBD2. The CDR3 has 16 residues. With 2 bases clipped from V and 1 base from J, the junction kept 4 bases outside the gene matches. Germline V lookup: CDR1 KGHSH, CDR2 LQKENI. The CDR3 DNA reads as TGTGCCAGCTCACCATCCAGCGGGAGTTCCTACAATGAGCAGTTCTTC. This gives the protein CASSPSSGSSYNEQFF.

The genes are TRBV5-4 and TRBJ1-5; a weak D match, TRBD1 (5 bases). The germline V gene encodes CDR1 SGHNT and CDR2 YYREEE (reference sequence). Trimming left V 2 bases short and J 5 bases short, with 11 bases between. The CDR3 sequence is 14 residues long. In DNA, the CDR3 is TGTGCCAGCAGCTTCTGGGGGGGTGATCAGCCCCAGCATTTT. It yields the protein CASSFWGGDQPQHF.

The chain joins TRBV11-3 to TRBJ1-1; possibly TRBD1 for D (6 bases). The ends were cut back, 0 bases at V and 3 bases at J, with 14 bases in the middle. Germline V gene data show CDR1 as SGHNT and CDR2 as YENEEA. This CDR3 has 16 amino acids. CDR3 DNA sequence: TGTGCCAGCAGCTTAGACGGCAGGGGTGGCGACACTGAAGCTTTCTTT. Translated, it gives CASSLDGRGGDTEAFF.

The rearrangement links TRBV4-2 to TRBJ1-1; 10 nucleotides line up with TRBD1. Unmatched junction bases numbered 5, after V lost 4 bases and J lost 3 bases. The CDR3 loop spans 15 amino acids. The V gene's germline CDR1 is LGHNA and CDR2 YNFKEQ. The CDR3 bases are TGTGCCAGCAGCCCGGGGACAGGGGACGACACTGAAGCTTTCTTT. Its protein product is CASSPGTGDDTEAFF.

The chain has TRBV27 and TRBJ2-7; D is unclear. CDR1 MNHEY and CDR2 SMNVEV come from the germline V gene (reference sequence). The V end was cut by 6 bases, the J end by 2 bases, with 11 bases between. The CDR3 is 13 amino acids. DNA of the CDR3: TGTGCCAGCAGCTTAGCAAGCCCCTACGAGCAGTACTTC. It specifies CASSLASPYEQYF.

V usage is TRBV5-1 and J usage is TRBJ2-3; 16 nucleotides line up with TRBD2. After removal of 4 bases from V and 4 bases from J, the junction contained 3 bases not matched to a gene. The CDR3 runs 16 residues. From germline, CDR1 is SGHRS and CDR2 YFSETQ. CDR3 residues: CASSTGLAGGPDTQYF. Here the CDR3 DNA reads TGCGCCAGCAGCACGGGACTAGCGGGAGGGCCAGATACGCAGTATTTT.

The V call is TRBV28, the J call TRBJ2-1, with D perhaps matching TRBD1 (6 bases). CDR3 size: 15 residues. Trimming left V 6 bases short and J 2 bases short, with 14 bases between. CDR1 MDHEN and CDR2 SYDVKM come from the germline V gene. The CDR3 DNA is TGTGCCAGCAGGGTAAGGGGGACGACCTACAATGAGCAGTTCTTC. This encodes CASRVRGTTYNEQFF.

V usage is TRBV2 and J usage is TRBJ2-1; possible D gene TRBD2, 5 bases. The V end lost 4 bases, the J end lost 9 bases, and 16 bases lay between the germline ends. The CDR3 sequence is 14 residues long. Germline assignment: CDR1 SNHLY and CDR2 FYNNEI. DNA of the CDR3: TGTGCCAGCAGTGTCCAAGGGTGGGGAGCTGAGCAGTTCTTC. Its translation is CASSVQGWGAEQFF.

This clone was counted between two and nine times. J is TRBJ2-7 and V is TRBV5-4; the D gene is possibly TRBD1 (6 bases). The CDR3 covers 12 residues. Germline lookup yields CDR1 SGHNT and CDR2 YYREEE (reference sequence). With 9 bases removed from V and 2 bases from J, the gap between germline ends came to 12 bases. CDR3 nucleotides: TGTGCCACCTCGAGGGGGACCTACGAGCAGTACTTC. It specifies CATSRGTYEQYF.

The chain combines TRBV4-2 with TRBJ2-6, with D possibly TRBD1 on 6 matching bases. Germline V gene lookup returns CDR1 LGHNA and CDR2 YNFKEQ. V gave up 4 bases and J gave up 0 bases, with 10 bases separating them. The CDR3 consists of 16 residues. CDR3 coding DNA: TGTGCCAGCAGCCCACAGGGAAGCTCTGGGGCCAACGTCCTGACTTTC. It is translated as CASSPQGSSGANVLTF.

The chain recombines TRBV28 with TRBJ2-5, with a weak D call TRBD2 (6 bases). CDR1 is MDHEN and CDR2 is SYDVKM in the germline V gene. Trimming left V 6 bases short and J 2 bases short, with 22 bases between. This CDR3 comprises 17 residues. Here the CDR3 reads CASRYKAGIPEQETQYF. The CDR3 DNA reads as TGTGCCAGCAGATACAAAGCGGGTATCCCTGAACAAGAGACCCAGTACTTC.

V is TRBV7-9 and J is TRBJ2-2, with D tentatively TRBD2 (6 bases). The CDR3 covers 15 residues. In germline, CDR1 is SEHNR, CDR2 FQNEAQ (reference sequence). The V end lost 5 bases, the J end lost 3 bases, and 13 bases lay between the germline ends. The CDR3 region is CASSEGLAYTGELFF. The CDR3 DNA follows: TGTGCCAGCAGCGAGGGACTGGCTTACACCGGGGAGCTGTTTTTT. Full variable domain (missing parts from reference TRBV7-9 and TRBJ2-2): DTGVSQNPRHKITKRGQNVTFRCDPISEHNRLYWYRQTLGQGPEFLTYFQNEAQLEKSRLLSDRFSAERPKGSFSTLEIQRTEQGDSAMYLCASSEGLAYTGELFFGEGSRLTVL.

The CDR3 reads CASSGDRGLEQYF. The DNA of the CDR3 is TGTGCCAGCAGTGGGGACAGGGGGCTCGAGCAGTACTTC. The V gene is TRBV27, the J gene TRBJ2-7; TRBD1 matches 12 bases. This CDR3 comprises 13 residues. V trimming: 5 bases; J trimming: 6 bases; junction bases outside the gene matches: 2. Germline V gives CDR1 MNHEY, CDR2 SMNVEV (reference sequence).